What follows are 27 T cell receptor beta chains derived from one specimen sequenced in a study of blood T cell repertoires in COVID-19. The data were produced by immunoSEQ multiplex PCR, yet TCRdb's version contains in-frame clones alone and is incomplete. The table records 100,000 to 150,000 clones, more than 90% of them present only once. Sequenced sample: peripheral blood. These receptors came from a man in his sixties with COVID-19, enrolled during active disease.

J is TRBJ2-1 and V is TRBV7-9, with TRBD1 matching over 10 bases. Trimming removed 5 bases from V and 6 bases from J; junction bases left unmatched: 7. The germline V gene encodes CDR1 SEHNR and CDR2 FQNEAQ (reference sequence). The CDR3 sequence is 15 residues long. This chain's CDR3 is CASSVPGQGPNEQFF. CDR3 in DNA: TGTGCCAGCAGCGTCCCGGGACAGGGGCCCAATGAGCAGTTCTTC.

This clone was picked up a small number of times. The V call is TRBV30, the J call TRBJ1-2; TRBD1 is a possible D gene (5 bases). V was cut by 7 bases and J by 4 bases, with 13 bases left in between. Germline V gene data show CDR1 as GTSNPN and CDR2 as SVGIG (reference sequence). CDR3 size: 12 residues. The CDR3: CALPGLTYGYTF. The CDR3 DNA reads TGTGCCTTGCCGGGACTTACCTATGGCTACACCTTC.

The genes are TRBV7-8 and TRBJ1-4; D unclear. From germline, CDR1 is SGHVS and CDR2 FQNEAQ. V was pared by 1 base and J by 5 bases, with 14 bases between. This CDR3 has 16 residues. Here the CDR3 DNA reads TGTGCCAGCAGCTTAGTTAGCGGACCGCCGAATGAAAAACTGTTTTTT. Residues: CASSLVSGPPNEKLFF. The full variable domain, in which reference TRBV7-8 and TRBJ1-4 provide the parts outside the CDR3, is GAGVSQSPRYKVAKRGQDVALRCDPISGHVSLFWYQQALGQGPEFLTYFQNEAQLDKSGLPSDRFFAERPEGSVSTLKIQRTQQEDSAVYLCASSLVSGPPNEKLFFGSGTQLSVL.

The chain combines TRBV24-1 with TRBJ2-3; 10 nucleotides line up with TRBD1. Germline V gives CDR1 KGHDR, CDR2 SFDVKD. This CDR3 has 17 residues. The ends lost 3 bases at V and 2 bases at J; junction bases unmatched: 7. The CDR3 DNA is TGTGCCACCAGTGATACCTCGGGACAGGGGTCCACAGATACGCAGTATTTT. Encoded protein: CATSDTSGQGSTDTQYF.

This clone came up a few times. The CDR3 is CASSIKGQASGASLAKNIQYF. The CDR3 DNA sequence: TGTGCCAGTAGTATCAAGGGGCAGGCTAGCGGCGCCTCTTTAGCCAAAAACATTCAGTACTTC. The chain couples TRBV19 to TRBJ2-4; 7 nucleotides match TRBD2. Trimming removed 3 bases from V and 0 bases from J; junction bases left unmatched: 20. Germline CDR1 is LNHDA and CDR2 is SQIVND (reference sequence). CDR3 length: 21 residues.

This chain joins TRBV5-4 and TRBJ2-5; a possible D gene is TRBD1 (7 bases). V lost 8 bases to trimming and J lost 6 bases, with 23 bases between them. The germline gives CDR1 SGHNT, CDR2 YYREEE (reference sequence). The CDR3 extends over 15 amino acids. In DNA, the CDR3 is TGTGCCAGTAGTGGAGGGACAGAGACGGATAAGACCCAGTACTTC. Residues: CASSGGTETDKTQYF. The whole variable domain, remainder taken from reference TRBV5-4 and TRBJ2-5, is ETGVTQSPTHLIKTRGQQVTLRCSSQSGHNTVSWYQQALGQGPQFIFQYYREEENGRGNFPPRFSGLQFPNYSSELNVNALELDDSALYLCASSGGTETDKTQYFGPGTRLLVL.

The CDR3 region is CASSPGGSGRAGTQYF. The CDR3 bases are TGTGCCAGCAGCCCAGGAGGTAGCGGGAGGGCCGGGACGCAGTATTTT. The chain combines TRBV11-2 with TRBJ2-3, with 11 bases matching TRBD2. The CDR3 contains 16 residues. Per germline, CDR1 SGHAT and CDR2 FQNNGV. Germline trimming cut 5 bases from V and 9 bases from J; bases unmatched to any gene: 13.

V gene TRBV29-1 combines with J gene TRBJ1-1; D possibly corresponds to TRBD1 (6 bases). The CDR3 is 12 amino acids. Germline V gives CDR1 SQVTM, CDR2 ANQGSEA. V was cut by 8 bases and J by 1 base, with 11 bases left in between. Written as DNA, the CDR3 is TGCAGCTTCCTAGGGGGGAACACTGAAGCTTTCTTT. It is translated as CSFLGGNTEAFF.

This chain links TRBV5-1 with TRBJ1-1, with D hard to call. The CDR3 contains 13 residues. V lost 5 bases and J lost 4, with 12 bases in between. Germline CDR1 reads SGHRS; CDR2 reads YFSETQ. CDR3 protein: CASRQGRSTEAFF. DNA of the CDR3: TGCGCCAGCAGACAAGGCCGGAGCACTGAAGCTTTCTTT.

This clone is a singleton in its sample. The chain uses TRBV19 and TRBJ2-5; weak D call: TRBD1 (5 bases). The germline gives CDR1 LNHDA, CDR2 SQIVND (reference sequence). There are 13 residues in the CDR3. The ends were cut back, 3 bases at V and 7 bases at J, with 12 bases in the middle. CDR3 in DNA: TGTGCCAGTAGTATGAACAGGCTCGGGACCCAGTACTTC. Residues: CASSMNRLGTQYF.

The chain has TRBV2 and TRBJ1-6, with 9 bases aligning to TRBD1. There are 15 residues in the CDR3. Germline V gives CDR1 SNHLY, CDR2 FYNNEI. J lost 8 bases, V lost 6 bases, and 8 bases had no gene match. As DNA, the CDR3 is TGTGCCAGCAGGGGGGGACAGGGTGCTTATTCACCCCTCCACTTT. Translated, it gives CASRGGQGAYSPLHF.

The chain uses TRBV5-1 and TRBJ1-5, with 9 bases fitting TRBD1. Germline V gene lookup returns CDR1 SGHRS and CDR2 YFSETQ. The CDR3 is 15 residues long. Trimming took 3 bases from V and 2 from J; bases not matched to a gene: 3. CDR3 sequence: CASSSRTGGNQPQHF. The CDR3 region has the DNA TGCGCCAGCAGCTCAAGGACAGGGGGCAATCAGCCCCAGCATTTT.

The genes are TRBV27 and TRBJ1-5; 8 bases fit TRBD1. After removal of 5 bases from V and 9 bases from J, the junction contained 12 bases not matched to a gene. CDR3 length: 15 amino acids. The germline gives CDR1 MNHEY, CDR2 SMNVEV (reference sequence). CDR3: CASSTGTGHHGPQHF. The CDR3 region has the DNA TGTGCCAGCAGTACTGGGACAGGCCATCATGGGCCCCAGCATTTT.

V is TRBV5-1 and J is TRBJ2-1; 12 bases fit TRBD2. Unmatched junction bases numbered 7, after V lost 4 bases and J lost 5 bases. Germline V gene data show CDR1 as SGHRS and CDR2 as YFSETQ. There are 16 residues in the CDR3. The CDR3 is CASSDASGRGDNEQFF. Here the CDR3 DNA reads TGCGCCAGCAGCGACGCTAGCGGGAGGGGGGACAATGAGCAGTTCTTC.

This chain uses TRBV28 with TRBJ1-4, with 8 bases fitting TRBD1. Germline V lookup: CDR1 MDHEN, CDR2 SYDVKM. Losses at the gene ends were 3 bases for V and 8 bases for J; bases not matched to a gene: 5. The CDR3 covers 14 residues. The CDR3 DNA sequence: TGTGCCAGCAGTTTTGGGACAGGAGACGAAAAACTGTTTTTT. Protein: CASSFGTGDEKLFF.

This chain uses TRBV29-1 with TRBJ2-1; 7 positions match TRBD2. The V gene's germline CDR1 is SQVTM and CDR2 ANQGSEA. After removal of 6 bases from V and 12 bases from J, the junction contained 11 bases not matched to a gene. The CDR3 loop spans 12 amino acids. The CDR3 loop reads CSVVPGRESQFF. The CDR3 DNA reads TGCAGCGTCGTCCCAGGGCGGGAGTCGCAGTTCTTC.

This chain connects TRBV6-2 or TRBV6-3 to TRBJ2-3; no firm D call. Germline-derived CDR1 and CDR2 are MNHEY and SVGEGT. The CDR3 is 11 residues long. The V end lost 3 bases, the J end lost 5 bases, and 3 bases lay between the germline ends. CDR3 region: CASSYRDTQYF. CDR3 DNA: TGTGCCAGCAGTTATCGAGATACGCAGTATTTT.

CDR3 region: CASSSGGTDTQYF. The CDR3 DNA reads TGCGCCAGCAGTTCCGGGGGCACAGATACGCAGTATTTT. The chain is built from TRBV5-1 and TRBJ2-3; weak D call: TRBD2 (5 bases). V was trimmed by 5 bases and J by 1 base, leaving 8 bases between them. CDR1 and CDR2 from the germline V gene are SGHRS and YFSETQ. The CDR3 runs to 13 residues. The full variable domain, with the rest looked up from reference TRBV5-1 and TRBJ2-3, is KAGVTQTPRYLIKTRGQQVTLSCSPISGHRSVSWYQQTPGQGLQFLFEYFSETQRNKGNFPGRFSGRQFSNSRSEMNVSTLELGDSALYLCASSSGGTDTQYFGPGTRLTVL.

The V call is TRBV27, the J call TRBJ1-2, with 7 bases that match TRBD1. V shed 5 bases and J 4 bases; nucleotides not matched to a gene: 4. The CDR3 runs to 13 residues. The germline gives CDR1 MNHEY, CDR2 SMNVEV (reference sequence). CDR3 sequence: CASSGDRAYGYTF. Written as DNA, the CDR3 is TGTGCCAGCAGTGGAGACAGGGCCTATGGCTACACCTTC.

The rearrangement links TRBV30 to TRBJ2-7, with D perhaps matching TRBD1 (5 bases). Trimming pared 5 bases from V and 5 bases from J, leaving 13 bases between. The CDR3 sequence is 12 residues long. Per germline, CDR1 GTSNPN and CDR2 SVGIG (reference sequence). CDR3 coding DNA: TGTGCCTGGGCAGGGTCCCCCCACGAGCAGTACTTC. This encodes CAWAGSPHEQYF.

This clone has just one count. The gene calls are TRBV29-1 and TRBJ1-2, with 8 bases lining up with TRBD1. The CDR3 covers 13 residues. Germline CDR1 reads SQVTM; CDR2 reads ANQGSEA. The J segment lost 1 base and the V segment lost 3 bases, leaving 1 base of the junction unmatched. CDR3 residues: CSVEGQVNYGYTF. CDR3 coding DNA: TGCAGCGTTGAGGGACAGGTTAACTATGGCTACACCTTC.

The J gene is TRBJ1-1, the V gene TRBV7-3; no firm D call. The CDR3 extends over 13 amino acids. Germline CDR1 is SGHTA and CDR2 is FQGTGA. Trimming pared 4 bases from V and 3 bases from J, leaving 9 bases between. CDR3: CASSSGADTEAFF. CDR3 DNA sequence: TGTGCCAGCAGCTCCGGAGCCGACACTGAAGCTTTCTTT.

The chain employs TRBV11-2 and TRBJ1-4; 8 bases are a match to TRBD1. The CDR3 consists of 14 residues. J was trimmed by 8 bases and V by 5 bases; bases with no gene match: 7. Germline CDR1 SGHAT, CDR2 FQNNGV. The DNA of the CDR3 is TGTGCCAGCAGCCCGACAGGGGAACGGGAAAAACTGTTTTTT. Amino acids: CASSPTGEREKLFF.

This clone was detected a few times. The chain is built from TRBV5-6 and TRBJ2-2, with 14 bases that match TRBD2. Germline V gene sequence: CDR1 SGHDT, CDR2 YYEEEE. The V segment lost 4 bases and the J segment 5 bases; nucleotides outside the gene matches: 10. There are 18 residues in the CDR3. CDR3 sequence reads: CASSAMTSGRAETGELFF. The CDR3 DNA reads TGTGCCAGCAGCGCAATGACTAGCGGGAGGGCCGAGACCGGGGAGCTGTTTTTT.

This rearrangement joins TRBV2 to TRBJ2-3, with 15 bases that match TRBD2. Germline CDR1 reads SNHLY; CDR2 reads FYNNEI. V was clipped by 6 bases and J by 8 bases; unmatched bases: 6. There are 15 residues in the CDR3. CDR3: CASRGLAGGPVTQYF. Here the CDR3 DNA reads TGTGCCAGCAGAGGACTAGCGGGAGGGCCCGTTACGCAGTATTTT.

This clone was seen once. This chain joins TRBV5-1 and TRBJ2-1; 11 bases fit TRBD2. Losses at the gene ends were 4 bases for V and 7 bases for J; bases not matched to a gene: 7. CDR3 size: 15 residues. Germline V gives CDR1 SGHRS, CDR2 YFSETQ. CDR3 nucleotide sequence: TGCGCCAGCAGCATAGTAGCGGGAGGGGGGAATGAGCAGTTCTTC. Translating it yields CASSIVAGGGNEQFF.

The V call is TRBV7-8, the J call TRBJ1-4; D uncertain. CDR1 is SGHVS and CDR2 is FQNEAQ in the germline V gene. The CDR3 length is 16 residues. V was shortened by 2 bases and J by 1 base, with 11 bases between the two germline ends. The DNA of the CDR3 is TGTGCCAGCAGCTTACCCGGACGGGGAACTAATGAAAAACTGTTTTTT. Its translation is CASSLPGRGTNEKLFF.